Given below is one T cell receptor (beta chain) in context. This sample is part of a study of shared clonotypes between healthy human individuals. Selected positively for CCR7 and CD45RO-negative, naive CD8 cells excluded terminally differentiated effector memory CD45RA+ cells. The assay was immunoSEQ multiplex PCR, and TCRdb's table has in-frame clones only and misses some. This table has around 1.9 million clones, about 93% appearing once. Germline V gene sequence: CDR1 GTSNPN, CDR2 SVGIG (reference sequence). The CDR3 is made up of 14 amino acids. V shed 7 bases and J shed 0 bases, with 15 bases lying between them.

The sequence was obtained from a man aged 18 to 29 in good health. Some clones in this sample may be carry-over from other donors' samples. The source material was naive CD8+ T cells from PBMCs. V usage is TRBV30 and J usage is TRBJ1-1; possible D gene TRBD1, 6 bases. CDR3 amino acids: CALLLQGMNTEAFF. The CDR3 nucleotides read TGTGCCTTACTCTTACAGGGAATGAACACTGAAGCTTTCTTT. Complete variable domain (other parts from reference TRBV30 and TRBJ1-1): SQTIHQWPATLVQPVGSPLSLECTVEGTSNPNLYWYRQAAGRGLQLLFYSVGIGQISSEVPQNLSASRPQDRQFILSSKKLLLSDSGFYLCALLLQGMNTEAFFGQGTRLTVV.